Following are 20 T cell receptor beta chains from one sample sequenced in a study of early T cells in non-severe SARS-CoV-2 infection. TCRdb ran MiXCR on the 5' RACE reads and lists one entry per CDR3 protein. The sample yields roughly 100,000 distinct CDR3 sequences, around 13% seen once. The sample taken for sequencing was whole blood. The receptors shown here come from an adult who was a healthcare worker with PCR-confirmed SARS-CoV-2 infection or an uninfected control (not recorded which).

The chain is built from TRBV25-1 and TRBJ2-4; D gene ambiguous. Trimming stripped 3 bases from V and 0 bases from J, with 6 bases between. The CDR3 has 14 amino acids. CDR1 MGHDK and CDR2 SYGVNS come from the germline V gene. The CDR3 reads CASSDGVAKNIQYF. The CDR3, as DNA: TGTGCCAGCAGTGACGGAGTAGCCAAAAACATTCAGTACTTC.

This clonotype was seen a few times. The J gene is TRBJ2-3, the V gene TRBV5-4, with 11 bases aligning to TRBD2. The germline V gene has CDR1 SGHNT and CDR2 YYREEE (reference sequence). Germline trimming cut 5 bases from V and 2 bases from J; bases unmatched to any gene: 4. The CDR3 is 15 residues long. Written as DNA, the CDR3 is TGTGCCAGCAGGGTAGCGGGAGGGCCCACAGATACGCAGTATTTT. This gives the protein CASRVAGGPTDTQYF. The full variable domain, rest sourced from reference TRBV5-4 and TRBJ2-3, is ETGVTQSPTHLIKTRGQQVTLRCSSQSGHNTVSWYQQALGQGPQFIFQYYREEENGRGNFPPRFSGLQFPNYSSELNVNALELDDSALYLCASRVAGGPTDTQYFGPGTRLTVL.

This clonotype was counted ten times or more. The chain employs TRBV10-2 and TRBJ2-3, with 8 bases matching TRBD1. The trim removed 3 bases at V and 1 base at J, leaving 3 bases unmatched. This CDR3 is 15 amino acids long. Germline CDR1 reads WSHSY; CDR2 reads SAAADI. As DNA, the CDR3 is TGCGCCAGCAGTGAAGGACAGGGAGGCACAGATACGCAGTATTTT. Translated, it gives CASSEGQGGTDTQYF.

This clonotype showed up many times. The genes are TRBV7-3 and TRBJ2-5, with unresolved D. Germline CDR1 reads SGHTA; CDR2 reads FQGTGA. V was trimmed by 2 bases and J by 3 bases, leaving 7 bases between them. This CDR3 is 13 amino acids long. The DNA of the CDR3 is TGTGCCAGCAGCTTATCCCGGGAAGAGACCCAGTACTTC. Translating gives CASSLSREETQYF.

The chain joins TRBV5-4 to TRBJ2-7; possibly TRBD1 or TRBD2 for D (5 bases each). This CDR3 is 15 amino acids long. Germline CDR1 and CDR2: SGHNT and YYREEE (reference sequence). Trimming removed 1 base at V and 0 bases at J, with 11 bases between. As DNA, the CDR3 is TGTGCCAGCAGCTTGCACGGGACCCACTCCTACGAGCAGTACTTC. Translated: CASSLHGTHSYEQYF.

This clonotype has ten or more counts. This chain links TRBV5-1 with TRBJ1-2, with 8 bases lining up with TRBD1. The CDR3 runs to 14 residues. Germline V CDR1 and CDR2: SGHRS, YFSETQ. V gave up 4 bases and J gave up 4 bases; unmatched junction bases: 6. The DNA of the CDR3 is TGCGCCAGCAGCCCAGGGGGCGTTGGCTATGGCTACACCTTC. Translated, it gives CASSPGGVGYGYTF.

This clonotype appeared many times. This CDR3 is CSAPGQDTDTQYF. DNA for the CDR3: TGCAGTGCCCCCGGGCAAGACACAGATACGCAGTATTTT. The rearrangement links TRBV20-1 to TRBJ2-3, with D uncertain. The ends were cut back, 6 bases at V and 2 bases at J, with 12 bases in the middle. CDR1 is DFQATT and CDR2 is SNEGSKA in the germline V gene (reference sequence). The CDR3 consists of 13 residues.

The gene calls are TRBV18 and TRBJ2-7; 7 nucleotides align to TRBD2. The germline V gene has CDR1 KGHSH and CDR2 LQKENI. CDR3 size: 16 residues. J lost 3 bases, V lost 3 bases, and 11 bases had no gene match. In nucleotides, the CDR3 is TGTGCCAGCTCACCCCGCGCTGGGGGAGGGATCTACGAGCAGTACTTC. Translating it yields CASSPRAGGGIYEQYF.

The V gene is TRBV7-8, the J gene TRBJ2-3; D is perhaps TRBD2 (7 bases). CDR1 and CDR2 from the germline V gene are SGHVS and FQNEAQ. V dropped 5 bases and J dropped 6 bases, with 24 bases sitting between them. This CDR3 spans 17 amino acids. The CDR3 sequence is CASSPQGGRAGLDTQYF. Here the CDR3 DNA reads TGTGCCAGCAGCCCCCAAGGGGGGAGGGCCGGCTTGGATACGCAGTATTTT.

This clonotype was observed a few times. CDR3 region: CASSYGGGRDTQYF. DNA for the CDR3: TGTGCCAGCAGTTACGGTGGAGGCAGGGATACGCAGTATTTT. This chain connects TRBV6-2 or TRBV6-3 to TRBJ2-3; D may be TRBD2 (5 bases). V was pared by 2 bases and J by 6 bases, with 12 bases between. CDR3 length: 14 residues. Germline lookup yields CDR1 MNHEY and CDR2 SVGEGT.

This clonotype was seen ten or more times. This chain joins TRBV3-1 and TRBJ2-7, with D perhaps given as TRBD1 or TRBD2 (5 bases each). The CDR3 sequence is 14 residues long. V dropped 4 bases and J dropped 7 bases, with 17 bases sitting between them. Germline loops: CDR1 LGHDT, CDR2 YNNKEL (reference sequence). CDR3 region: CASSPGTTDWEQYF. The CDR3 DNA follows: TGTGCCAGCAGCCCGGGGACCACAGATTGGGAGCAGTACTTC.

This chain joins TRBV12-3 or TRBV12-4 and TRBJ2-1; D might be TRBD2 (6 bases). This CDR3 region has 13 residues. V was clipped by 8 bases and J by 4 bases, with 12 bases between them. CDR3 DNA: TGTGCCAGCGCCGGAGGGGCGTACAATGAGCAGTTCTTC. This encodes CASAGGAYNEQFF.

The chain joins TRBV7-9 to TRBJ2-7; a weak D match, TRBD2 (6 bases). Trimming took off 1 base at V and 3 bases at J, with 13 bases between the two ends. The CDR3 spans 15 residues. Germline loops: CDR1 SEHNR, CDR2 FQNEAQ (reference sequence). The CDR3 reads CASSLGSGFNYEQYF. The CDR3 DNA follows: TGTGCCAGCAGCTTAGGGAGCGGGTTTAACTACGAGCAGTACTTC.

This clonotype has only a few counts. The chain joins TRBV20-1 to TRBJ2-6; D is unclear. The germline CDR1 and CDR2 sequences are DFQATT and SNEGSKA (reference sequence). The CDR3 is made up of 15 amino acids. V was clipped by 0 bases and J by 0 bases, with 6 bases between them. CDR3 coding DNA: TGCAGTGCTAGAGATCTAGACTCTGGGGCCAACGTCCTGACTTTC. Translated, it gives CSARDLDSGANVLTF.

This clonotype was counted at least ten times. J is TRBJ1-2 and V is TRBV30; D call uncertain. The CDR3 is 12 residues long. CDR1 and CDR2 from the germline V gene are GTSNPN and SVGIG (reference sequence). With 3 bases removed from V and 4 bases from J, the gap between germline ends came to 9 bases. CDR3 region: CAWRDVGYGYTF. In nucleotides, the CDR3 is TGTGCCTGGAGGGACGTCGGCTATGGCTACACCTTC.

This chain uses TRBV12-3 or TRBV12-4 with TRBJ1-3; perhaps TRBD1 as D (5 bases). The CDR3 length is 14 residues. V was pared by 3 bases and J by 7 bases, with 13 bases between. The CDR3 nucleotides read TGTGCCAGCAGTTTCAGCAGGGAGAGGAACACCATATATTTT. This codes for CASSFSRERNTIYF.

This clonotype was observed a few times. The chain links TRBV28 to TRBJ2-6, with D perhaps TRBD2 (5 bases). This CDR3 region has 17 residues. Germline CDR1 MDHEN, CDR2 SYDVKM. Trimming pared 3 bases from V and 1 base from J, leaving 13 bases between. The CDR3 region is CASSFSIRDSGANVLTF. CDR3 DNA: TGTGCCAGCAGTTTCTCAATCCGGGATTCTGGGGCCAACGTCCTGACTTTC.

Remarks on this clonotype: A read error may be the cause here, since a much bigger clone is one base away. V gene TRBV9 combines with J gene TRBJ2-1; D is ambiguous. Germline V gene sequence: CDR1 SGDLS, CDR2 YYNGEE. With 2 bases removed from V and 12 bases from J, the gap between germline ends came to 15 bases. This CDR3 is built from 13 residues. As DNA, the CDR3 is TGTGCCAGCAGCGTGAGACCCGACGATGGGCAGTTCTTC. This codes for CASSVRPDDGQFF.

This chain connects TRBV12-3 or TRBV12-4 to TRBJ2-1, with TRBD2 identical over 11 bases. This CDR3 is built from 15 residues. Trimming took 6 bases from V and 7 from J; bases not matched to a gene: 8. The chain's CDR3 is CASRDGLAGRNEQFF. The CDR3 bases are TGTGCCAGCAGAGATGGACTAGCGGGTAGGAATGAGCAGTTCTTC.

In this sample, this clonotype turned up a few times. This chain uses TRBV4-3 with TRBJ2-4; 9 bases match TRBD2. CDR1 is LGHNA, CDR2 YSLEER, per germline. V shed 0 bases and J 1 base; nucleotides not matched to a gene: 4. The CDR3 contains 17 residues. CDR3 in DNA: TGCGCCAGCAGCCAAGAATCAGGACTAGCGGCCAAAAACATTCAGTACTTC. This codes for CASSQESGLAAKNIQYF.